This TCR beta chain emerged from a study of shared clonotypes between healthy human individuals. The V and J ends lost 1 base and 9 bases respectively, with 10 bases between them. The germline CDR1 and CDR2 sequences are SGHNT and YENEEA. The CDR3 totals 13 residues. TCRdb's table, derived via immunoSEQ multiplex PCR, lists solely in-frame clones and lacks some. Altogether roughly 330,000 clones are present, around two thirds being singletons, with the ten largest covering 10%. Sequenced material: memory CD4+ T cells sorted from blood. The sample's subset: CD45RA-negative fraction. The receptor was derived from a man aged 25 to 45 in good health. The gene calls are TRBV11-3 and TRBJ2-1, with D perhaps given as TRBD1 or TRBD2 (5 bases each). The CDR3 sequence is CASSLVGTGEQFF. The CDR3 DNA reads TGTGCCAGCAGCTTAGTCGGGACGGGTGAGCAGTTCTTC.